One TCR beta chain is described in this entry. What it binds is not known. This entry is derived from a study of cytotoxic CD8 clonotypes in ibrutinib-treated CLL. Whole-study results and caveats: Clonality went up at the time of ibrutinib response, stayed stable in sustained remission, and later dropped back toward its baseline level at progression.

Germline-derived CDR1 and CDR2 are SGHAT and FQNNGV. The CDR3 totals 18 residues. Unmatched junction bases numbered 21, after V lost 5 bases and J lost 8 bases. Using immunoSEQ multiplex PCR, the repertoire was profiled, and TCRdb retains in-frame clones only, with some absent. This sample has roughly 330,000 clones; 67% occur once, and the top ten carry around 6.3%. This receptor was identified in a human donor with chronic lymphocytic leukemia. V is TRBV11-2 and J is TRBJ1-2, with 9 bases identical to TRBD1. The sample was PBMCs, taken after 36 months of ibrutinib treatment. This chain's CDR3 is CASSGVGSWDRAVGGYTF. The CDR3 nucleotides read TGTGCCAGCAGCGGAGTCGGGTCGTGGGACAGGGCTGTGGGAGGCTACACCTTC.